The 18 T cell receptor beta chains below all came from one sample that was sequenced in a study of HIV-infected patients and healthy controls. The repertoire came from unfractionated whole blood and reflected all unsorted peripheral T cells. Reverse transcription used approximately 500 ng RNA and constant-region primers for alpha and beta. Separate chain-specific third strand synthesis with multiplexing indices produced the alpha and beta libraries. MiXCR was run by TCRdb on the 5' RACE reads, yielding one entry per CDR3 protein. The sample carries about 15,000 distinct CDR3 sequences, roughly 7.6% recorded once. Sequencing input: blood. These receptors were taken from an adult in good health.

This clonotype has ten or more counts. The chain uses TRBV6-6 and TRBJ2-7, with unresolved D. Looked up from germline, CDR1 is MNHNY and CDR2 is SVGAGI (reference sequence). The CDR3 covers 14 residues. The V end lost 6 bases, the J end lost 4 bases, and 16 bases lay between the germline ends. The CDR3 reads CASSRASARYEQYF. CDR3 DNA: TGTGCCAGCAGCCGGGCCAGTGCCCGTTACGAGCAGTACTTC.

In its sample, this clonotype was seen many times. V and J are TRBV27 and TRBJ1-2, with D perhaps TRBD1 (5 bases). V lost 3 bases, J lost 11 bases, and 19 bases lay in between. The V gene's germline CDR1 is MNHEY and CDR2 SMNVEV (reference sequence). This CDR3 is built from 14 residues. The CDR3 protein is CASSFSPGPEGYTF. Written as DNA, the CDR3 is TGTGCCAGCAGTTTTTCGCCAGGTCCTGAGGGGTACACCTTC.

This clonotype was found many times. J is TRBJ2-3 and V is TRBV4-3; 9 nucleotides line up with TRBD2. The CDR3 extends over 16 amino acids. CDR1 LGHNA and CDR2 YSLEER come from the germline V gene. Losses at the gene ends were 1 base for V and 4 bases for J; bases not matched to a gene: 6. The CDR3 coding sequence is TGCGCCAGCAGCCAAGCAATAGCGGGGGTCCCAGATACGCAGTATTTT. Translated, it gives CASSQAIAGVPDTQYF.

This clonotype was seen ten or more times. CDR3 nucleotide sequence: TGTGCCAGCAGTTTACTACTAGCGGGGAAAGAGACCCAGTACTTC. This sequence encodes CASSLLLAGKETQYF. The rearrangement links TRBV28 to TRBJ2-5; 10 positions agree with TRBD2. This CDR3 has 15 residues. Trimming took 2 bases from V and 3 from J; bases not matched to a gene: 3. CDR1 is MDHEN and CDR2 is SYDVKM in the germline V gene.

This clonotype was counted ten times or more. The V gene is TRBV7-8, the J gene TRBJ2-5, with 7 bases fitting TRBD1. Germline V CDR1 and CDR2: SGHVS, FQNEAQ. The CDR3 totals 15 residues. Unmatched junction bases numbered 8, after V lost 2 bases and J lost 5 bases. CDR3 in amino acids: CASSLSSDRAETQYF. The CDR3 DNA follows: TGTGCCAGCAGCTTAAGCAGCGACAGGGCGGAGACCCAGTACTTC. Based on the CDR3 plus reference TRBV7-8 and TRBJ2-5, the full variable domain is GAGVSQSPRYKVAKRGQDVALRCDPISGHVSLFWYQQALGQGPEFLTYFQNEAQLDKSGLPSDRFFAERPEGSVSTLKIQRTQQEDSAVYLCASSLSSDRAETQYFGPGTRLLVL.

This clonotype was counted at least ten times. The rearrangement joins TRBV29-1 to TRBJ2-7; 11 bases agree with TRBD2. The CDR3 sequence is 12 residues long. V lost 4 bases and J lost 9; bases outside the gene matches: 5. Looked up from germline, CDR1 is SQVTM and CDR2 is ANQGSEA. CDR3 sequence reads: CSVATSGTPQYF. The CDR3 coding sequence is TGCAGCGTTGCGACTAGCGGGACTCCGCAGTACTTC.

This clonotype was picked up many times. This chain links TRBV29-1 with TRBJ1-4; TRBD1 matches 8 bases. Trimming removed 6 bases from V and 4 bases from J; junction bases left unmatched: 10. In germline, CDR1 is SQVTM, CDR2 ANQGSEA. The CDR3 is 15 amino acids. The CDR3 reads CSVLASGGFNEKLFF. The CDR3 DNA reads as TGCAGCGTACTGGCCTCAGGGGGCTTTAATGAAAAACTGTTTTTT.

This clonotype has a count of ten or more. This chain joins TRBV6-5 and TRBJ1-1; 9 nucleotides align to TRBD1. CDR1 is MNHEY, CDR2 SVGAGI, per germline. The CDR3 totals 16 residues. J was trimmed by 4 bases and V by 7 bases; bases with no gene match: 13. The CDR3 reads CASTTIQGAGVTEAFF. For the CDR3, the DNA is TGTGCCAGCACCACCATACAGGGGGCAGGGGTCACTGAAGCTTTCTTT.

The chain's CDR3 is CASSLLQGYEQYF. Written as DNA, the CDR3 is TGTGCCAGCAGTTTACTACAGGGATACGAGCAGTACTTC. The V and J genes are TRBV27 and TRBJ2-7, with D maybe TRBD1 (6 bases). The CDR3 spans 13 residues. Germline-derived CDR1 and CDR2 are MNHEY and SMNVEV (reference sequence). Trimming took off 2 bases at V and 4 bases at J, with 9 bases between the two ends.

This clonotype is classed as medium-sized (0.01 to 0.1%). The chain uses TRBV6-2 or TRBV6-3 and TRBJ2-3; D might be TRBD1 (5 bases). The CDR3 has 15 amino acids. CDR1 MNHEY and CDR2 SVGEGT come from the germline V gene. V lost 10 bases, J lost 2 bases, and 19 bases lay in between. CDR3 sequence reads: CATRDSDRITDTQYF. The DNA for the CDR3 is TGTGCCACCAGAGATTCCGACAGAATCACAGATACGCAGTATTTT.

This clonotype was picked up one time. The rearrangement uses TRBV7-2 and TRBJ1-1; D gene uncertain. Per the germline V gene, CDR1 is SGHTA and CDR2 is FQGNSA. Trimming shortened V by 0 bases and J by 1 base, and 9 bases separated the two germline ends. The CDR3 is made up of 15 amino acids. The CDR3 bases are TGTGCCAGCAGCTTAGCTGGGGTTCGGAACACTGAAGCTTTCTTT. Its translation is CASSLAGVRNTEAFF.

This clonotype was recorded at least ten times. This rearrangement joins TRBV12-3 or TRBV12-4 to TRBJ1-1; TRBD1 matches at 9 bases. The trim removed 3 bases at V and 1 base at J, leaving 3 bases unmatched. The CDR3 has 15 amino acids. The CDR3 region has the DNA TGTGCCAGCAGTTTTCGACAGGGGGGGAACACTGAAGCTTTCTTT. Its protein product is CASSFRQGGNTEAFF.

This clonotype is medium-sized within its sample. This chain uses TRBV4-2 with TRBJ2-5; D is unclear. The CDR3 spans 13 residues. CDR1 is LGHNA and CDR2 is YNFKEQ in the germline V gene. Trimming pared 0 bases from V and 4 bases from J, leaving 6 bases between. The CDR3 bases are TGTGCCAGCAGCCAAGATTTCGGAGAGACCCAGTACTTC. Its translation is CASSQDFGETQYF.

By sample share, this clonotype is medium-sized. The CDR3 sequence is CSVARGLPEAHTQYF. The CDR3 DNA reads as TGCAGCGTTGCGCGGGGTCTACCTGAGGCGCATACGCAGTATTTT. The V call is TRBV29-1, the J call TRBJ2-3, with D perhaps matching TRBD2 (6 bases). The CDR3 has 15 amino acids. Germline V gives CDR1 SQVTM, CDR2 ANQGSEA. V lost 4 bases and J lost 7, with 21 bases in between.

This clonotype was counted at least ten times. The chain carries TRBV28 and TRBJ1-1; the D is unclear. There are 14 residues in the CDR3. The germline V and J ends were trimmed by 4 bases and 0 bases, with 9 bases remaining between them. CDR1 is MDHEN and CDR2 is SYDVKM in the germline V gene. CDR3 DNA sequence: TGTGCCAGCAGTTCAACCGGTATGAACACTGAAGCTTTCTTT. Residues: CASSSTGMNTEAFF.

This clonotype was counted ten times or more. Here the CDR3 DNA reads TGCGCCAGCAGCCTTACTAGGAGCTCCTACAATGAGCAGTTCTTC. Protein product: CASSLTRSSYNEQFF. The V and J genes are TRBV4-3 and TRBJ2-1; perhaps TRBD2 as D (5 bases). Germline-derived CDR1 and CDR2 are LGHNA and YSLEER. V shed 4 bases and J shed 0 bases, with 10 bases lying between them. This CDR3 contains 15 residues.

In its sample, this clonotype was seen many times. V gene TRBV30 combines with J gene TRBJ2-7; 9 bases fit TRBD1. This CDR3 is 13 amino acids long. V shed 5 bases and J 1 base; nucleotides not matched to a gene: 3. Germline CDR1 GTSNPN, CDR2 SVGIG (reference sequence). The CDR3 coding sequence is TGTGCCTGGGACGGGACAGGGTCCTACGAGCAGTACTTC. Protein sequence: CAWDGTGSYEQYF.

This clonotype was seen many times. The J gene is TRBJ2-1, the V gene TRBV12-5; the D gene could be TRBD1 or TRBD2 (5 bases each). CDR1 LGHNT and CDR2 FRNRAP come from the germline V gene. V gave up 1 base and J gave up 6 bases, with 10 bases separating them. The CDR3 covers 14 residues. The CDR3 nucleotides are TGTGCTAGTGGTTTGGGGTTGGGGGTCAATGAGCAGTTCTTC. Its protein product is CASGLGLGVNEQFF.